This TCR beta chain was profiled in a study of CD8+ T cells in alopecia areata. Study-wide background: For the treated group, dosing was oral tofacitinib at 5 to 10 mg twice daily.

Germline CDR1 and CDR2: MNHEY and SMNVEV (reference sequence). CDR3 length equals 16 residues. V lost 5 bases to trimming and J lost 0 bases; unmatched junction nucleotides: 9. As the sequencing template, cDNA was produced by extracting RNA and reverse transcribing it. Assay used: immunoSEQ multiplex PCR; TCRdb lists only in-frame clones, some missing. The table records under 150,000 clones, over 60% of them present only once. The treatment denotes: oral pan-JAK inhibitor, 5-10 mg twice daily. About this clone: Its antigen is unidentified.

Findings and caveats of the study: Tofacitinib significantly reduced both scalp clonality and expanded CD8+ clones among the top 100. Scalp sequencing also captures normal skin's resident alphabeta T cells.

This sequence joins TRBV27 and TRBJ2-7, with 8 bases fitting TRBD2. This TCR was sampled from a human donor with alopecia areata. Sample: CD4+ T cells sorted from blood, taken at week 4, from a patient treated with tofacitinib. The CDR3 coding sequence is TGTGCCAGCAGTCCAAGGACTAGCTCCCGCTCCTACGAGCAGTACTTC. This codes for CASSPRTSSRSYEQYF.